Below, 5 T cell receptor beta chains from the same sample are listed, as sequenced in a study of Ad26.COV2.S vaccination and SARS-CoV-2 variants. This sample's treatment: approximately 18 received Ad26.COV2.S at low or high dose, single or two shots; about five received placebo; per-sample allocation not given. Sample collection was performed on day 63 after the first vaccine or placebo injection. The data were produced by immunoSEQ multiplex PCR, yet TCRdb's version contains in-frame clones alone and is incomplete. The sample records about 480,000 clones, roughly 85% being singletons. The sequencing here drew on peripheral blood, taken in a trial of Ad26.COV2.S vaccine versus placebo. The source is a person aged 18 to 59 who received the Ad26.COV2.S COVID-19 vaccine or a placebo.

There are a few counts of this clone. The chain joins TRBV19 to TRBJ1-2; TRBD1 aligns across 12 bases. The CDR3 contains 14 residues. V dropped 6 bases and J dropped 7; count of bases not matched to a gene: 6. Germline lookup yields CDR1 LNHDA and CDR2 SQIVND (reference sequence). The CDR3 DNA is TGTGCCAGTAGACTGGGACAGGGGGCGCGTGGCTACACCTTC. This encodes CASRLGQGARGYTF.

The CDR3 sequence is CASGRGGTTYEQYF. The DNA of the CDR3 is TGTGCCAGCGGGCGTGGCGGGACTACCTACGAGCAGTACTTC. The rearrangement joins TRBV2 to TRBJ2-7; 7 nucleotides match TRBD2. This CDR3 comprises 14 residues. Germline CDR1 and CDR2: SNHLY and FYNNEI. Germline trimming cut 8 bases from V and 2 bases from J; bases unmatched to any gene: 9.

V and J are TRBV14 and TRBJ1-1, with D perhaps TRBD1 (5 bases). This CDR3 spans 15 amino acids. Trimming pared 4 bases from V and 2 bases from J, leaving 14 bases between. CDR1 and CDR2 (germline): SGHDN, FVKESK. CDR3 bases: TGTGCCAGCAGCCGAGCGGGGGTACTAAACACTGAAGCTTTCTTT. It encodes CASSRAGVLNTEAFF.

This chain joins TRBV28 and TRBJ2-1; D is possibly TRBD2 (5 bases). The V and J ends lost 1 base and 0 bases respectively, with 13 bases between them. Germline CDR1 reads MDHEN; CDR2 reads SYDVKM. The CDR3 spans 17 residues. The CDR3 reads CASSLFGLKSSYNEQFF. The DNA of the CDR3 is TGTGCCAGCAGTTTATTTGGACTGAAGAGCTCCTACAATGAGCAGTTCTTC.

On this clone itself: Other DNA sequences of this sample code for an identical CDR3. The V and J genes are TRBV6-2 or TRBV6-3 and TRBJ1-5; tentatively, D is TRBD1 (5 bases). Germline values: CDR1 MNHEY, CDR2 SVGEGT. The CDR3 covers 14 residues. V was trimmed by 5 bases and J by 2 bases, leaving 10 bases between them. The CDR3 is CASSRSGGNQPQHF. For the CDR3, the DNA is TGTGCCAGCAGTCGCTCGGGGGGCAATCAGCCCCAGCATTTT.